Following are 11 T cell receptor beta chains from one sample sequenced in a study of chemoradiotherapy in HPV16-positive cancers. Using immunoSEQ multiplex PCR, the repertoire was profiled, and TCRdb retains in-frame clones only, with some absent. The sample shows 2,500 to 3,000 clones, 85% of them seen only once. The specimen was tumor tissue, collected from a patient who underwent chemoradiotherapy. These receptors originate from a human donor with HPV-associated anogenital cancer.

The chain couples TRBV29-1 to TRBJ2-7, with 10 bases that match TRBD2. From germline, CDR1 is SQVTM and CDR2 ANQGSEA. The CDR3 runs 15 residues. Trimming cost V 1 base and J 5 bases; bases outside gene matches: 8. CDR3 in amino acids: CSVEVSSGSSDEQYF. DNA of the CDR3: TGCAGCGTTGAAGTTTCTAGCGGGAGCAGCGACGAGCAGTACTTC.

The chain links TRBV7-2 to TRBJ2-1; tentative D call: TRBD2 (5 bases). Germline lookup yields CDR1 SGHTA and CDR2 FQGNSA. Trimming pared 4 bases from V and 0 bases from J, leaving 10 bases between. The CDR3 consists of 15 residues. CDR3 coding DNA: TGTGCCAGCAGCTCGAGGGAGCTCTCCTACAATGAGCAGTTCTTC. Amino acid sequence: CASSSRELSYNEQFF.

V and J are TRBV21-1 and TRBJ1-1. TRBV21-1 has pseudogene status. There are 17 residues in the CDR3. The CDR3 DNA reads as TGTGCCAGCAGCAAGTCCGGGGAGTACCCACAGAACACTGAAGCTTTCTTT. This gives the protein CASSKSGEYPQNTEAFF.

The chain recombines TRBV4-1 with TRBJ2-2, with TRBD2 matching over 10 bases. This CDR3 has 16 amino acids. The germline V gene encodes CDR1 MGHRA and CDR2 YSYEKL. J was trimmed by 2 bases and V by 1 base; bases with no gene match: 1. The CDR3 is CASSQVAGGNTGELFF. CDR3 DNA: TGCGCCAGCAGCCAAGTAGCGGGGGGAAACACCGGGGAGCTGTTTTTT.

This chain connects TRBV7-9 to TRBJ2-3; 11 positions match TRBD2. Germline CDR1 and CDR2: SEHNR and FQNEAQ (reference sequence). The V and J ends lost 4 bases and 6 bases, in that order; junction bases with no gene match: 6. CDR3 length equals 15 residues. CDR3 loop: CASSYIAGGEDTQYF. The CDR3 DNA reads as TGTGCCAGCAGCTACATAGCGGGGGGGGAGGATACGCAGTATTTT.

This clone has just a few counts. The rearrangement links TRBV28 to TRBJ2-2; possible D gene TRBD2, 6 bases. Germline V CDR1 and CDR2: MDHEN, SYDVKM. The length of the CDR3 is 17 residues. V lost 3 bases and J lost 1, with 15 bases in between. CDR3 amino acids: CASSFPRGEVNTGELFF. The CDR3 DNA reads TGTGCCAGCAGTTTCCCCAGAGGGGAGGTGAACACCGGGGAGCTGTTTTTT.

The CDR3 DNA is TGTGCCAGCAGCTTTTTGGAAGAGTACACCTTC. Translation: CASSFLEEYTF. The chain recombines TRBV5-5 with TRBJ1-2; D not resolved. The germline V gene encodes CDR1 SGHKS and CDR2 YYEKEE (reference sequence). CDR3 length equals 11 residues. V lost 2 bases and J 11 bases, leaving 10 bases between the germline ends.

J is TRBJ2-7 and V is TRBV10-3; 9 nucleotides align to TRBD1. CDR1 and CDR2 from the germline V gene are ENHRY and SYGVKD. Trimming removed 4 bases from V and 4 bases from J; junction bases left unmatched: 11. This CDR3 contains 16 residues. The CDR3 region has the DNA TGTGCCATCAGTGCCAGCCCGGGACAGGGTGCGTACGAGCAGTACTTC. Protein sequence: CAISASPGQGAYEQYF.

The chain combines TRBV5-5 with TRBJ2-7; 8 bases agree with TRBD1. The germline V gene encodes CDR1 SGHKS and CDR2 YYEKEE (reference sequence). V dropped 4 bases and J dropped 6; count of bases not matched to a gene: 12. This CDR3 contains 15 residues. The CDR3 DNA sequence: TGTGCCAGCAGCCCCTGGGACAGGAGAGAGGGCGAGCAGTACTTC. Protein: CASSPWDRREGEQYF.

The chain couples TRBV7-3 to TRBJ2-3, with TRBD1 as a possible D gene (6 bases). Germline V gene sequence: CDR1 SGHTA, CDR2 FQGTGA. V dropped 5 bases and J dropped 4 bases, with 10 bases sitting between them. The CDR3 runs to 13 residues. CDR3 loop: CASSPGTSDTQYF. Here the CDR3 DNA reads TGTGCCAGCAGCCCAGGGACATCAGATACGCAGTATTTT.

This clone occurred a few times. The J gene is TRBJ1-2, the V gene TRBV19; 7 nucleotides agree with TRBD1. This CDR3 is 13 amino acids long. Germline assignment: CDR1 LNHDA and CDR2 SQIVND (reference sequence). J lost 5 bases, V lost 7 bases, and 7 bases had no gene match. CDR3 amino acids: CASTMNRGYGYTF. The CDR3 coding sequence is TGTGCCAGTACTATGAACAGGGGATATGGCTACACCTTC.